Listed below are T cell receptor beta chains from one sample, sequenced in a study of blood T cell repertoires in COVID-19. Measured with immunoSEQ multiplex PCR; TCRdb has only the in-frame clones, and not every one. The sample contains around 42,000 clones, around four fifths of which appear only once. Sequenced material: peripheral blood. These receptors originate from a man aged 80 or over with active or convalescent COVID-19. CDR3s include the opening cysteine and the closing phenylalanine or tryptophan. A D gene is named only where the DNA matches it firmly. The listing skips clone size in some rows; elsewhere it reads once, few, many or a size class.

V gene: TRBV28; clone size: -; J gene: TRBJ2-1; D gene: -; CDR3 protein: CASGLRGFYNEQFF; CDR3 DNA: TGTGCCAGCGGGCTAAGGGGGTTCTACAATGAGCAGTTCTTC
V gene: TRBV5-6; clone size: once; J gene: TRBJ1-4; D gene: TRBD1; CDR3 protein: CASSRTGVSNEKLFF; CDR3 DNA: TGTGCCAGCAGTCGTACAGGGGTCTCTAATGAAAAACTGTTTTTT
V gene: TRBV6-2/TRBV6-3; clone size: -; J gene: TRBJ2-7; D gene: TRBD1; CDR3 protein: CASSRDRGRYEQYF; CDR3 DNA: TGTGCCAGCAGTCGGGACAGGGGGAGATACGAGCAGTACTTC
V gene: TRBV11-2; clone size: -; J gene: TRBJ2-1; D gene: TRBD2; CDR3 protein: CASSPRTSGWGNEQFF; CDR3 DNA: TGTGCCAGCAGCCCAAGGACTAGCGGGTGGGGCAATGAGCAGTTCTTC
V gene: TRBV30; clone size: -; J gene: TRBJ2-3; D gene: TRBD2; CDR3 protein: CAWSVLAGGTQYF; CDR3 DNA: TGTGCCTGGAGTGTACTAGCGGGGGGTACGCAGTATTTT
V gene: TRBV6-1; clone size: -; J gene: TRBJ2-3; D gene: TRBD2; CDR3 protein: CASSENKASGLLDTQYF; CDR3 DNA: TGTGCCAGCAGTGAAAATAAGGCTAGCGGCCTCTTGGATACGCAGTATTTT
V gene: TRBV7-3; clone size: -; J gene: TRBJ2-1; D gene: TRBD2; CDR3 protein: CASSLTAGTSNWYNEQFF; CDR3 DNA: TGTGCCAGCAGCTTAACGGCCGGGACTAGCAATTGGTACAATGAGCAGTTCTTC
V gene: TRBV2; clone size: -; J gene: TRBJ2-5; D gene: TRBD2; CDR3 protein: CASSEWTRGETQYF; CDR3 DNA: TGTGCCAGCAGTGAGTGGACTAGAGGAGAGACCCAGTACTTC
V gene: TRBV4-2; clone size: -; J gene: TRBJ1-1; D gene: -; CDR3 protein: CASSQDLTGNTEAFF; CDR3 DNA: TGTGCCAGCAGCCAAGACCTGACGGGGAACACTGAAGCTTTCTTT
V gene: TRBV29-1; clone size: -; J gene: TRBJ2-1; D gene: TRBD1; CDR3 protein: CSVGTGRREQFF; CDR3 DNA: TGCAGCGTCGGGACAGGGAGAAGAGAGCAGTTCTTC
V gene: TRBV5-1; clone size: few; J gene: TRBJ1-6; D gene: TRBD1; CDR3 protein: CASSPRQGSSPLHF; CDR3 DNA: TGCGCCAGCAGCCCAAGACAGGGTAGTTCACCCCTCCACTTT
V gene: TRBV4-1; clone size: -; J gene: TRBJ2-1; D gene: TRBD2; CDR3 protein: CASSQDWTRGGNEQFF; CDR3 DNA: TGCGCCAGCAGCCAAGATTGGACTAGGGGAGGCAATGAGCAGTTCTTC
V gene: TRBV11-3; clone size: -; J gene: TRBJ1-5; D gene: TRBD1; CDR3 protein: CASSTSDGQGVFSNQPQHF; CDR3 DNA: TGTGCCAGCAGCACTAGCGACGGACAGGGGGTGTTCTCTAATCAGCCCCAGCATTTT
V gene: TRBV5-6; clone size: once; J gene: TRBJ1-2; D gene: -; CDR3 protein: CASSNPDSLMSLGYTF; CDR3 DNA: TGTGCCAGCAGTAATCCGGACAGCCTAATGAGTCTTGGCTACACCTTC
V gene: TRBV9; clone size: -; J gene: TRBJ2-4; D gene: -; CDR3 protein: CASSARAGDFKNIQYF; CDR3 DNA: TGTGCCAGCAGCGCCCGGGCAGGGGATTTCAAAAACATTCAGTACTTC
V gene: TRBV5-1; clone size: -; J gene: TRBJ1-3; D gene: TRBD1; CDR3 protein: CASSLPTGGSTGNTIYF; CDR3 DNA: TGCGCCAGCAGCTTACCAACAGGGGGCTCGACTGGAAACACCATATATTTT
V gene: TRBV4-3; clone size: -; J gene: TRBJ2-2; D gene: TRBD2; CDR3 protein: CASSPSGGATGELFF; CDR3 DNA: TGCGCCAGCAGCCCAAGCGGGGGGGCCACCGGGGAGCTGTTTTTT
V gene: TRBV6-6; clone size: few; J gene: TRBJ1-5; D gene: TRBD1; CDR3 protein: CASSPDRGSNQPQHF; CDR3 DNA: TGTGCCAGCAGTCCGGACAGGGGAAGCAATCAGCCCCAGCATTTT
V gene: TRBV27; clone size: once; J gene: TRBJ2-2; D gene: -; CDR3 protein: CASSLGAAGELFF; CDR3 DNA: TGTGCCAGCAGTTTGGGGGCCGCCGGGGAGCTGTTTTTT
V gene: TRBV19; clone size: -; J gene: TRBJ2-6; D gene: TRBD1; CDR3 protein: CASSTGQNSGANVLTF; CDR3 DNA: TGTGCCAGTAGTACGGGACAGAACTCTGGGGCCAACGTCCTGACTTTC
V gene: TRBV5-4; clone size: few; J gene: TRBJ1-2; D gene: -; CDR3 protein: CASSPPLAGTEGYTF; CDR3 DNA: TGTGCCAGCAGCCCACCCCTCGCGGGGACGGAAGGCTACACCTTC
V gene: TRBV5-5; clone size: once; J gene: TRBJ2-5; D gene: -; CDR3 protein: CASSLAGQGTGETQYF; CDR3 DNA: TGTGCCAGCAGCTTGGCTGGGCAGGGGACGGGAGAGACCCAGTACTTC
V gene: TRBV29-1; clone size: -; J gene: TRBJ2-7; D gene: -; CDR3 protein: CSVDTGSYEQYF; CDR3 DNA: TGCAGCGTGGACACAGGATCCTACGAGCAGTACTTC
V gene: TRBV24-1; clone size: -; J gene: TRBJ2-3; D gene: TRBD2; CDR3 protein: CATSDGGRSTDTQYF; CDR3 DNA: TGTGCCACCAGTGATGGCGGGAGAAGCACAGATACGCAGTATTTT
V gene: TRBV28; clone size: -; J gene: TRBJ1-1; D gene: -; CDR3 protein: CASSLGGDTEAFF; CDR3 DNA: TGTGCCAGCAGTTTAGGCGGGGACACTGAAGCTTTCTTT
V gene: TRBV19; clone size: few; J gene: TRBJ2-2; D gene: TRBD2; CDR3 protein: CASSRTSGPNGELFF; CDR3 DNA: TGTGCCAGTAGCCGAACTAGCGGCCCTAACGGGGAGCTGTTTTTT
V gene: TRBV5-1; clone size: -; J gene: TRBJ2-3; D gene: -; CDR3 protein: CASSLGGQITDTQYF; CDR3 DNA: TGCGCCAGCAGCTTGGGAGGACAGATCACAGATACGCAGTATTTT
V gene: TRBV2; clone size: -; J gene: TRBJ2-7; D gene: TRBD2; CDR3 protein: CASSSSGRTYEQYF; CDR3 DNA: TGTGCCAGCAGCTCTAGCGGGAGAACCTACGAGCAGTACTTC
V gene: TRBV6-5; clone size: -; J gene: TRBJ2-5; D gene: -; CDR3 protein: CASSYAPLETQYF; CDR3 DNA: TGTGCCAGCAGTTACGCGCCGCTTGAGACCCAGTACTTC
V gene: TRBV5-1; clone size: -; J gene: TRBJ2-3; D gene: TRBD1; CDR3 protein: CASRPYRQGPTDTQYF; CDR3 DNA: TGCGCCAGCAGACCCTACCGACAGGGGCCCACAGATACGCAGTATTTT
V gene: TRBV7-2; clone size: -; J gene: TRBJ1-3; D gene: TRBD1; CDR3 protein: CASSLVAGGDTIYF; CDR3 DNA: TGTGCCAGCAGCTTAGTGGCAGGGGGCGACACCATATATTTT
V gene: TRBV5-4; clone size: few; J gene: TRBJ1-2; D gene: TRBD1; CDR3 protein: CASSKAGGQGYGYTF; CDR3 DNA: TGTGCCAGCAGCAAGGCAGGGGGGCAGGGCTATGGCTACACCTTC
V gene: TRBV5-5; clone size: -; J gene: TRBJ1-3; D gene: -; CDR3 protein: CASSLGRGTGNTIYF; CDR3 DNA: TGTGCCAGCAGCTTGGGGCGGGGCACTGGAAACACCATATATTTT
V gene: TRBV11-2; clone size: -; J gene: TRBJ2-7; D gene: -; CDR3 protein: CASSLGTHYEQYF; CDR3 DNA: TGTGCCAGCAGCTTAGGGACTCACTACGAGCAGTACTTC
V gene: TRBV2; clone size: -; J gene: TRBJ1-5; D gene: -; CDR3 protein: CASTPGVSNQPQHF; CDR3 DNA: TGTGCCAGCACTCCAGGGGTTAGCAATCAGCCCCAGCATTTT
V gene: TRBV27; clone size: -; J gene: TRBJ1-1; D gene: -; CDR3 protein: CASRFRQNTEAFF; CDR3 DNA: TGTGCCAGCAGATTTAGACAGAACACTGAAGCTTTCTTT
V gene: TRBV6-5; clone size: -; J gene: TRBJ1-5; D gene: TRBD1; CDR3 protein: CASSYAQGAGQPQHF; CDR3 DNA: TGTGCCAGCAGTTACGCCCAGGGGGCTGGTCAGCCCCAGCATTTT
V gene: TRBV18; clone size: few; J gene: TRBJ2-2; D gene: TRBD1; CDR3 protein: CASLPGTVAGELFF; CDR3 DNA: TGTGCCAGTCTTCCCGGGACAGTGGCCGGGGAGCTGTTTTTT
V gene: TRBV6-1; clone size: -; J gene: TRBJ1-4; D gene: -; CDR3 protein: CASSENRDPGEKLFF; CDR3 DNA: TGTGCCAGCAGTGAAAACAGGGACCCGGGGGAAAAACTGTTTTTT
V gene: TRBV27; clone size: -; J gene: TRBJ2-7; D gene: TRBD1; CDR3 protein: CASSTKGAGVSYEQYF; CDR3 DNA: TGTGCCAGCAGTACCAAGGGGGCAGGGGTCTCCTACGAGCAGTACTTC
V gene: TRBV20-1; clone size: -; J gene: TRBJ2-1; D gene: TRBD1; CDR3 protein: CSASRGQGSNEQFF; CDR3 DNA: TGCAGTGCTAGTAGGGGACAGGGGTCCAATGAGCAGTTCTTC
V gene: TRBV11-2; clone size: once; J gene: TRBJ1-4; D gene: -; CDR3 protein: CASSRTTEKLFF; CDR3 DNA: TGTGCCAGCAGCCGGACAACCGAAAAACTGTTTTTT
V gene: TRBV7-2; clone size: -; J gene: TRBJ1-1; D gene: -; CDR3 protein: CASSLEFGGARVAFF; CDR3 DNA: TGTGCCAGCAGCTTAGAATTTGGGGGGGCACGCGTTGCTTTCTTT
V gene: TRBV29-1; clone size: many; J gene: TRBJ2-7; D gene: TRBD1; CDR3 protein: CSVELGQTSYEQYF; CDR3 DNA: TGCAGCGTTGAATTGGGACAGACATCCTACGAGCAGTACTTC
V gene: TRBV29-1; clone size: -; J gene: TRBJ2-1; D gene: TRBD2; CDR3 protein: CSVEKAGGTYNEQFF; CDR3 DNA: TGCAGCGTTGAAAAAGCGGGAGGCACCTACAATGAGCAGTTCTTC
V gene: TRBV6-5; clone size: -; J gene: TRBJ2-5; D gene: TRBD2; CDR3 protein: CASSRVGLAETQYF; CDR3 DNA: TGTGCCAGCTCTCGAGTCGGACTAGCCGAGACCCAGTACTTC
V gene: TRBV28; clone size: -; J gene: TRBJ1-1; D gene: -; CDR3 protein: CASSFSGGTEAFF; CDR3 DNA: TGTGCCAGCAGTTTCTCAGGAGGCACTGAAGCTTTCTTT
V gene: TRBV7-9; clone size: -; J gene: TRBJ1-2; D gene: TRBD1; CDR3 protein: CASSLGTGAGYTF; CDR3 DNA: TGTGCCAGCAGCTTGGGGACAGGGGCCGGCTACACCTTC